The TCR beta chain described here comes from a study of blood T cell repertoires in COVID-19. Across the whole study: Samples of COVID-19 (acute and convalescent) were obtained from the United States, Italy and Spain. T cells, B-cell-depleted T cells, or PBMCs supplied cDNA or gDNA.

In the authors' methods: The authors estimated nucleated cell counts from reference gene primer amplification. The assay was immunoSEQ multiplex PCR, and TCRdb's table has in-frame clones only and misses some. V, J and clone size were drawn from that table, and D and trimming were deduced from the DNA. This sample has a few hundred thousand clones, with about 85% found just once. With 2 bases removed from V and 1 base from J, the gap between germline ends came to 11 bases. The length of the CDR3 is 15 residues. Germline CDR1 reads MNHEY; CDR2 reads SVGAGI. The chain employs TRBV6-5 and TRBJ1-2; TRBD1 might be the D (5 bases). This clonotype was obtained from a man younger than 35 with active or convalescent COVID-19. Sequenced: peripheral blood. The chain's CDR3 is CASSYRARDNYGYTF. In nucleotides, the CDR3 is TGTGCCAGCAGTTACAGGGCCAGGGATAACTATGGCTACACCTTC.